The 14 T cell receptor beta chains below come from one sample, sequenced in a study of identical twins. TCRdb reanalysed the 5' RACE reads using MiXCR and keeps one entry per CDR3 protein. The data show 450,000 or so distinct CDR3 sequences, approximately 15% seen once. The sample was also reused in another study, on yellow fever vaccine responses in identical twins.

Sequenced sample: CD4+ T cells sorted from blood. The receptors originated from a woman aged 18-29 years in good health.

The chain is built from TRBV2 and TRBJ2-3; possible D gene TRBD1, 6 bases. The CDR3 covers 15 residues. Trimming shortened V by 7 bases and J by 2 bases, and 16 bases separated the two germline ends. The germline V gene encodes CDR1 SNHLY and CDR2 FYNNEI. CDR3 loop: CASTQDSSFTDTQYF. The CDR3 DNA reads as TGTGCCAGCACCCAGGACAGCAGCTTCACAGATACGCAGTATTTT.

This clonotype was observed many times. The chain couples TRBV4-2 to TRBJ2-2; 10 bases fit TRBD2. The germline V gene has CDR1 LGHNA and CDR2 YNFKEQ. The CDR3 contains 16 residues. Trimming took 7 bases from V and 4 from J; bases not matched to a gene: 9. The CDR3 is CASTADSGRFTGELFF. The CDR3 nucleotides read TGTGCCAGCACCGCTGATAGCGGGAGGTTCACCGGGGAGCTGTTTTTT.

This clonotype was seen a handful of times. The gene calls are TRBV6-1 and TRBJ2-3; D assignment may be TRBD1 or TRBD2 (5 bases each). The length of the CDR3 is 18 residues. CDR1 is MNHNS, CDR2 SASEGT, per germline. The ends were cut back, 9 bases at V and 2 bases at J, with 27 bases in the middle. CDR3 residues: CASIPLELGGGHTDTQYF. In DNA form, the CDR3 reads TGTGCCAGTATCCCATTAGAGCTCGGTGGGGGTCACACAGATACGCAGTATTTT.

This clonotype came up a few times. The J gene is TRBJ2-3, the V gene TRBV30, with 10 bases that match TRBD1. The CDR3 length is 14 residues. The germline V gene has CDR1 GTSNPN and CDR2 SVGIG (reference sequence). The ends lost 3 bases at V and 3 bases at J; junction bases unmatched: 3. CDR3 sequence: CAWRADRGTDTQYF. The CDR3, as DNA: TGTGCCTGGAGAGCGGACAGGGGGACAGATACGCAGTATTTT.

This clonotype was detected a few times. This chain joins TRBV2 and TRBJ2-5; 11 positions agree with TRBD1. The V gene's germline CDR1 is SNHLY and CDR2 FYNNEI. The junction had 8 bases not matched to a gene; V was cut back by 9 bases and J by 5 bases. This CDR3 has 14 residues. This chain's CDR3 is CASGLDRGQETQYF. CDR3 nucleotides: TGTGCCAGTGGCCTGGACAGGGGGCAGGAGACCCAGTACTTC.

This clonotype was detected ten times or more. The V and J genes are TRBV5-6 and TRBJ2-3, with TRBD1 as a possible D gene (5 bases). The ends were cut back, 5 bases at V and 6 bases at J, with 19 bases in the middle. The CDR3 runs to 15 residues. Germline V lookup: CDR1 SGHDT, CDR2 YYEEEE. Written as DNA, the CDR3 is TGTGCCAGCAGGTTGACGTCCAGGGCGAGGGATACGCAGTATTTT. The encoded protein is CASRLTSRARDTQYF.

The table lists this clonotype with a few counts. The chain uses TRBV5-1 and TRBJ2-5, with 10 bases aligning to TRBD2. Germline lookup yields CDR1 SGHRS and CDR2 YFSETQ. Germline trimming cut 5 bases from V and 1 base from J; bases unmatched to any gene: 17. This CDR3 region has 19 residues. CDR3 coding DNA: TGCGCCAGCAGTCCTGGAGGAATAGCGGGGGGACCTTTCCAAGAGACCCAGTACTTC. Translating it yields CASSPGGIAGGPFQETQYF.

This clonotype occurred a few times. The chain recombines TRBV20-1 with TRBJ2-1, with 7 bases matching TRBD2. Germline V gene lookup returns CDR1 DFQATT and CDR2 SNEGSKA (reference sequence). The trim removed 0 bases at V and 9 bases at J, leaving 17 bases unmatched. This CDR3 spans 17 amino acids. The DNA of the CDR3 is TGCAGTGCTAGAGATAGTCGGGGAGCGGGAAGGTCGATTGAGCAGTTCTTC. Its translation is CSARDSRGAGRSIEQFF.

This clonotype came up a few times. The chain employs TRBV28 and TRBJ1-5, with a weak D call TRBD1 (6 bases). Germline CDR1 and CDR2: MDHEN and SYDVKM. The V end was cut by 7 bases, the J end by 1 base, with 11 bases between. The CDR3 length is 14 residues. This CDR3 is CASITGTSNQPQHF. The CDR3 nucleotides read TGTGCCAGCATCACCGGGACAAGCAATCAGCCCCAGCATTTT.

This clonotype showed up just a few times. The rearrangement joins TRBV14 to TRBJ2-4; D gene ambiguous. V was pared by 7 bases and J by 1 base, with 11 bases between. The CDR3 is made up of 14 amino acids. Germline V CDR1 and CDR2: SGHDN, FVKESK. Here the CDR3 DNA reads TGTGCCAGCAACTTCGGTGGGGCCAAAAACATTCAGTACTTC. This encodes CASNFGGAKNIQYF.

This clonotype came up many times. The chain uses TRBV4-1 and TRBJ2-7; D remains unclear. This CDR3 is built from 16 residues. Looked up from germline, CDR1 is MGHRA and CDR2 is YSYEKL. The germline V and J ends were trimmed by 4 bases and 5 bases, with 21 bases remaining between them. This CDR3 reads CASSLRSTNSFDEQYF. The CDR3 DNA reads TGCGCCAGCAGCCTCAGGAGTACAAACTCCTTCGACGAGCAGTACTTC.

The CDR3 DNA reads as TGTGCCAGCAGTCTTTTAAGAAGCGAGCAGTACTTC. It specifies CASSLLRSEQYF. This chain joins TRBV28 and TRBJ2-7; D remains ambiguous. The germline CDR1 and CDR2 sequences are MDHEN and SYDVKM. The V gene lost 5 bases and the J gene lost 6 bases, with 11 bases spanning the gap. This CDR3 has 12 residues.

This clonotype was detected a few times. The chain's CDR3 is CATSGAPMYGETQYF. The CDR3 nucleotides read TGTGCCACCAGTGGTGCACCAATGTATGGGGAGACCCAGTACTTC. This chain links TRBV24-1 with TRBJ2-5; D not certain. Trimming left V 5 bases short and J 5 bases short, with 17 bases between. Germline V CDR1 and CDR2: KGHDR, SFDVKD. The CDR3 loop spans 15 amino acids.

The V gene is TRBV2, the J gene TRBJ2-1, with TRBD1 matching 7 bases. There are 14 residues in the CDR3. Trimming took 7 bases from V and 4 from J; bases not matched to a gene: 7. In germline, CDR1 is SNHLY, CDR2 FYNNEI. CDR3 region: CASTRDRQYNEQFF. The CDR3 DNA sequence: TGTGCCAGCACTCGGGACAGACAATACAATGAGCAGTTCTTC.